The 4 T cell receptor beta chains given below trace back to one sample, sequenced in a study of beta chain features in type 1 diabetes. Findings and caveats of the study: People with Type 1 diabetes carried modestly yet significantly shorter TCRB CDR3s in all four CD4+ subsets.

No antigen has been identified for these receptors. What was sequenced were expressed TCRB transcripts, since all of the isolated RNA had been reverse transcribed. This table comes from immunoSEQ multiplex PCR, and its TCRdb copy is limited to in-frame clones, with some not included. The sample records 200,000 to 250,000 clones, approximately 13% being singletons. The sequenced sample consisted of naive CD4+ T cells from blood. The receptor source for this set is a man aged 25-40 years with type 1 diabetes.

This clone was counted a few times. The chain combines TRBV5-1 with TRBJ1-2; 9 bases are shared with TRBD1. This CDR3 comprises 15 residues. The J segment lost 10 bases and the V segment lost 3 bases, leaving 13 bases of the junction unmatched. CDR1 is SGHRS and CDR2 is YFSETQ in the germline V gene. CDR3 bases: TGCGCCAGCAGCTATTTGCCGGGACAGGGTCTTGACTACACCTTC. It specifies CASSYLPGQGLDYTF.

The table lists this clone with a few counts. This rearrangement joins TRBV11-2 to TRBJ1-4, with TRBD1 as a possible D gene (6 bases). The CDR3 loop spans 16 amino acids. The V gene's germline CDR1 is SGHAT and CDR2 FQNNGV. The germline V and J ends were trimmed by 5 bases and 10 bases, with 23 bases remaining between them. CDR3 protein: CASSTPRGRGIGKLFF. The CDR3 nucleotides are TGTGCCAGCAGCACCCCTCGGGGCAGGGGTATTGGAAAACTGTTTTTT. The full variable domain, completed using reference TRBV11-2 and TRBJ1-4, is EAGVAQSPRYKIIEKRQSVAFWCNPISGHATLYWYQQILGQGPKLLIQFQNNGVVDDSQLPKDRFSAERLKGVDSTLKIQPAKLEDSAVYLCASSTPRGRGIGKLFFGSGTQLSVL.

The rearrangement joins TRBV29-1 to TRBJ2-6, with D possibly being TRBD1 (5 bases). The ends were cut back, 6 bases at V and 0 bases at J, with 15 bases in the middle. Germline lookup yields CDR1 SQVTM and CDR2 ANQGSEA. This CDR3 spans 16 amino acids. Written as DNA, the CDR3 is TGCAGCGTCTTTACAGGCCTCCTCTCTGGGGCCAACGTCCTGACTTTC. This encodes CSVFTGLLSGANVLTF.

This clone turned up a few times. This sequence joins TRBV6-6 and TRBJ2-3; 7 bases map to TRBD2. V dropped 2 bases and J dropped 2; count of bases not matched to a gene: 7. The V gene's germline CDR1 is MNHNY and CDR2 SVGAGI (reference sequence). The CDR3 contains 16 residues. The CDR3 loop reads CASSYGAGALTDTQYF. Here the CDR3 DNA reads TGTGCCAGCAGTTACGGGGCGGGAGCTCTCACAGATACGCAGTATTTT.